The 6 T cell receptor beta chains reported below all come from one sample, sequenced in a study of blood T cell repertoires in COVID-19. TCRdb's table, derived via immunoSEQ multiplex PCR, lists solely in-frame clones and lacks some. The table includes under 200,000 clones, approximately 80% detected once. Sequenced sample: peripheral blood. The receptors shown here come from a human donor in a cohort sampled during active COVID-19.

The chain recombines TRBV27 with TRBJ2-7; D possibly corresponds to TRBD2 (6 bases). CDR3 length: 12 residues. V lost 7 bases and J 1 base, leaving 8 bases between the germline ends. Germline CDR1 is MNHEY and CDR2 is SMNVEV (reference sequence). CDR3 bases: TGTGCCAGCAAGGGACTTTCCTACGAGCAGTACTTC. This encodes CASKGLSYEQYF.

The genes are TRBV6-2 or TRBV6-3 and TRBJ1-2, with D hard to call. This CDR3 is built from 15 residues. Trimming removed 6 bases from V and 2 bases from J, with 16 bases in between. CDR1 is MNHEY, CDR2 SVGEGT, per germline. CDR3 region: CASSRTRRPNYGYTF. For the CDR3, the DNA is TGTGCCAGCAGCCGAACGCGGAGACCAAACTATGGCTACACCTTC.

This chain joins TRBV5-1 and TRBJ2-2; D is perhaps TRBD1 (5 bases). The CDR3 has 15 residues. Trimming stripped 1 base from V and 7 bases from J, with 14 bases between. Germline values: CDR1 SGHRS, CDR2 YFSETQ. CDR3 amino acids: CASSLQGTYNGELFF. The CDR3 DNA reads TGCGCCAGCAGCTTGCAGGGAACCTATAACGGGGAGCTGTTTTTT. The variable domain in full, with the rest retrieved from reference TRBV5-1 and TRBJ2-2, is KAGVTQTPRYLIKTRGQQVTLSCSPISGHRSVSWYQQTPGQGLQFLFEYFSETQRNKGNFPGRFSGRQFSNSRSEMNVSTLELGDSALYLCASSLQGTYNGELFFGEGSRLTVL.

J is TRBJ2-7 and V is TRBV5-6; D is possibly TRBD2 (6 bases). The length of the CDR3 is 14 residues. Per germline, CDR1 SGHDT and CDR2 YYEEEE. Trimming left V 0 bases short and J 5 bases short, with 12 bases between. Written as DNA, the CDR3 is TGTGCCAGCAGCTTGGGAGGGGAGCGGGACGAGCAGTACTTC. Residues: CASSLGGERDEQYF.

The chain carries TRBV2 and TRBJ1-3; possibly TRBD1 for D (5 bases). Trimming shortened V by 6 bases and J by 0 bases, and 9 bases separated the two germline ends. Germline values: CDR1 SNHLY, CDR2 FYNNEI. This CDR3 comprises 14 residues. The DNA for the CDR3 is TGTGCCAGCAGCACAGGCGGCTCTGGAAACACCATATATTTT. Its protein is CASSTGGSGNTIYF.

The J gene is TRBJ1-2, the V gene TRBV29-1; D gene ambiguous. Per germline, CDR1 SQVTM and CDR2 ANQGSEA. The CDR3 totals 11 residues. V lost 5 bases and J lost 5, with 9 bases in between. The chain's CDR3 is CSVSVEYGYTF. CDR3 DNA sequence: TGCAGCGTTAGCGTTGAGTATGGCTACACCTTC.